A selection of T cell receptor beta chains follows, all from one sample in a study of identical twins. TCRdb reanalysed the 5' RACE reads using MiXCR and keeps one entry per CDR3 protein. The sample lists hundreds of thousands of distinct CDR3 sequences, roughly 8% occurring once. A further study also used this sample, focusing on yellow fever vaccine responses in identical twins.

Sequenced input: PBMCs. The receptors were gathered from a woman aged 18-29 years in good health. Each CDR3 is given with its conserved first and last residue. Each record gives: D gene, J gene, V gene, clone size, CDR3 protein, CDR3 DNA. A D gene is named only where the DNA matches it firmly. Size is stated for part of the rows, as once, few or many counts, or as a class when the clone is expanded.

>TRBD2|TRBJ2-1|TRBV14|-
CASSRQAFGGGPYVYNEQIF
TGTGCCAGCAGCCGCCAAGCCTTCGGGGGAGGGCCTTATGTATACAATGAGCAGATCTTC
>-|TRBJ2-4|TRBV27|few
CASRTSGTGRTSDIQYF
TGTGCCAGCAGAACTTCCGGGACAGGGAGGACTAGCGACATTCAGTACTTC
>TRBD1|TRBJ2-4|TRBV27|-
CASRDRAGIAKNIQYF
TGTGCCAGCAGAGACAGGGCGGGTATTGCCAAAAACATTCAGTACTTC
>TRBD2|TRBJ2-1|TRBV5-1|-
CASSGTSGGANEQFF
TGCGCCAGCAGCGGAACTAGCGGGGGTGCCAATGAGCAGTTCTTC
>TRBD1|TRBJ2-3|TRBV7-9|few
CASSQNPGQGATDTQYF
TGTGCCAGCAGCCAAAACCCGGGACAGGGGGCAACAGATACGCAGTATTTT
>TRBD1|TRBJ1-1|TRBV14|many
CASSPQGGNTEAFF
TGTGCCAGCAGCCCCCAGGGGGGGAACACTGAAGCTTTCTTT
>TRBD1|TRBJ2-5|TRBV10-3|-
CAIGTGRETQYF
TGTGCCATCGGGACAGGGAGGGAGACCCAGTACTTC
>-|TRBJ1-5|TRBV5-1|many
CASTVREGPNQPQHF
TGCGCCAGCACAGTCCGGGAGGGGCCAAATCAGCCCCAGCATTTT
>-|TRBJ2-5|TRBV5-6|many
CASSLLTGQQETQYF
TGTGCCAGCAGCTTGCTTACAGGACAGCAAGAGACCCAGTACTTC
>-|TRBJ1-4|TRBV7-9|many
CASSLGGVGGEKLFF
TGTGCCAGCAGCTTAGGTGGGGTCGGAGGAGAAAAACTGTTTTTT
>TRBD1|TRBJ2-3|TRBV27|-
CASSLTGGFTDTQYF
TGTGCCAGCAGTTTGACAGGGGGTTTCACAGATACGCAGTATTTT
>-|TRBJ2-5|TRBV20-1|few
CSARDLGRREETQYF
TGCAGTGCTAGAGATCTGGGCCGAAGGGAAGAGACCCAGTACTTC
>-|TRBJ2-5|TRBV29-1|many
CSVVGWTRQETQYF
TGCAGCGTTGTCGGATGGACTCGTCAAGAGACCCAGTACTTC
>-|TRBJ2-1|TRBV4-3|few
CASSQVANYNEQFF
TGCGCCAGCAGCCAAGTAGCCAATTACAATGAGCAGTTCTTC
>-|TRBJ2-1|TRBV12-3/TRBV12-4|-
CASSFTSVSGNEQFF
TGTGCCAGCAGTTTTACGTCAGTTAGTGGTAATGAGCAGTTCTTC
>-|TRBJ1-1|TRBV3-1|-
CASSQVRRVITEAFF
TGTGCCAGCAGCCAAGTTCGAAGGGTCATCACTGAAGCTTTCTTT
>-|TRBJ2-2|TRBV24-1|-
CATSGRDREAVLTNTGELFF
TGTGCCACCAGTGGCCGAGACAGGGAGGCTGTCTTAACGAACACCGGGGAGCTGTTTTTT
>TRBD2|TRBJ2-7|TRBV29-1|few
CSVVSGRDSYEQYF
TGCAGCGTTGTATCCGGGAGGGACTCCTACGAGCAGTACTTC
>-|TRBJ2-1|TRBV20-1|few
CSAPPAGSQPEQFF
TGCAGTGCTCCTCCGGCGGGGAGCCAACCCGAGCAGTTCTTC
>-|TRBJ2-2|TRBV2|-
CASRQGIDTGELFF
TGTGCCAGCAGGCAGGGTATCGACACCGGGGAGCTGTTTTTT
>TRBD1|TRBJ1-1|TRBV25-1|many
CASSATNRGRMNTEAFF
TGTGCCAGCAGTGCCACAAACAGGGGGCGTATGAACACTGAAGCTTTCTTT
>-|TRBJ2-4|TRBV15|few
CATSRVTPGAKNIQYF
TGTGCCACCAGCAGAGTAACCCCGGGAGCCAAAAACATTCAGTACTTC
>TRBD1|TRBJ2-2|TRBV6-1|few
CASSRYRGRNTGELFF
TGTGCCAGCAGTCGCTACAGGGGGCGAAACACCGGGGAGCTGTTTTTT
>TRBD1|TRBJ2-7|TRBV12-3/TRBV12-4|many
CASSPSGQAEQYF
TGTGCCAGCAGTCCCTCAGGACAGGCCGAGCAGTACTTC
>TRBD2|TRBJ2-1|TRBV29-1|many
CSVTTMTSGDLNEQFF
TGCAGCGTTACCACTATGACTAGCGGAGACCTCAATGAGCAGTTCTTC
>TRBD2|TRBJ2-1|TRBV15|few
CATSQILAGGYNEQFF
TGTGCCACCAGCCAAATACTAGCGGGGGGCTACAATGAGCAGTTCTTC
>-|TRBJ2-5|TRBV5-1|-
CASSLSLREQETQYF
TGCGCCAGCAGCTTGAGTTTGAGGGAACAAGAGACCCAGTACTTC
>TRBD2|TRBJ2-1|TRBV7-8|-
CASGPGTTSRYNEQFF
TGTGCCAGCGGCCCCGGGACTACATCTCGGTACAATGAGCAGTTCTTC
>TRBD1|TRBJ1-1|TRBV7-9|-
CASSSRDRENTEAFF
TGTGCCAGCAGCTCGCGAGACAGGGAGAACACTGAAGCTTTCTTT
>-|TRBJ2-7|TRBV11-2|-
CASSSRSGPGMLTREQYF
TGTGCCAGCAGCTCCCGCTCTGGTCCAGGGATGTTGACTCGGGAGCAGTACTTC
>TRBD2|TRBJ2-7|TRBV7-8|many
CASSLEEIAGFLEQYF
TGTGCCAGCAGCTTAGAAGAGATAGCGGGATTTCTCGAGCAGTACTTC
>-|TRBJ1-6|TRBV12-3/TRBV12-4|many
CASSLSSPLHF
TGTGCCAGCAGTTTAAGTTCACCCCTCCACTTT
>-|TRBJ2-1|TRBV29-1|many
CSVEGWADNEQFF
TGCAGCGTTGAAGGGTGGGCCGACAATGAGCAGTTCTTC
>-|TRBJ2-2|TRBV27|-
CASSLMAGPSNTGELFF
TGTGCCAGCAGTTTAATGGCAGGGCCCTCGAACACCGGGGAGCTGTTTTTT
>TRBD2|TRBJ2-3|TRBV12-3/TRBV12-4|-
CACSLAGGARISSTDTQYF
TGTGCCTGCAGTTTAGCCGGGGGGGCGCGGATCTCTAGCACAGATACGCAGTATTTT
>-|TRBJ2-2|TRBV19|-
CASSNPTATRNTGELFF
TGTGCCAGTAGTAACCCAACAGCCACGAGGAACACCGGGGAGCTGTTTTTT
>-|TRBJ1-2|TRBV12-3/TRBV12-4|many
CASSLKGTSGYTF
TGTGCCAGCAGTTTAAAGGGTACCTCTGGCTACACCTTC